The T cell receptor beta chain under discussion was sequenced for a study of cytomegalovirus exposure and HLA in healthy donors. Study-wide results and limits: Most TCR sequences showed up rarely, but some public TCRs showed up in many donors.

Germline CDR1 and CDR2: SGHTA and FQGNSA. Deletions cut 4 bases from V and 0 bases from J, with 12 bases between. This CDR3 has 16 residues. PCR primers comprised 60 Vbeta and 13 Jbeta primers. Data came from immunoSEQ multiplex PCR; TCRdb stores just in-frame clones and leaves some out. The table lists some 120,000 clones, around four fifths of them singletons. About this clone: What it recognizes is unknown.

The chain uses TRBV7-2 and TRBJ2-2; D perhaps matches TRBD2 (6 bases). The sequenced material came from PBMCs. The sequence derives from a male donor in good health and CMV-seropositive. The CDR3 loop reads CASSSKRTTNTGELFF. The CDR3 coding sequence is TGTGCCAGCAGCTCGAAGCGGACTACGAACACCGGGGAGCTGTTTTTT.